These 23 T cell receptor beta chains were sequenced from one sample in a study of blood T cells in healthy people across ages. A second PCR, run for about 6 to 11 cycles, used a sample-barcoded 5' primer plus a J-beta primer mix. MiXCR, run by TCRdb on the 5' RACE reads, gives a single entry per CDR3 protein. This table has approximately 1.5 million distinct CDR3 sequences, roughly 43% appearing once. Sequenced material: blood. These receptors all stem from a woman between 18 and 29 years old in good health.

This rearrangement joins TRBV20-1 to TRBJ2-3, with 12 positions matching TRBD2. CDR1 and CDR2 (germline): DFQATT, SNEGSKA (reference sequence). This CDR3 contains 16 residues. Trimming cost V 6 bases and J 11 bases; bases outside gene matches: 18. CDR3: CSAHTLAGGGPREQYF. The CDR3 coding sequence is TGCAGTGCGCACACACTAGCGGGGGGTGGGCCGAGAGAGCAGTATTTT.

The rearrangement uses TRBV5-1 and TRBJ1-1; TRBD1 might be the D (5 bases). CDR1 is SGHRS, CDR2 YFSETQ, per germline. This CDR3 has 16 residues. V lost 2 bases, J lost 3 bases, and 17 bases lay in between. The CDR3 DNA follows: TGCGCCAGCAGCTTCGGCTTCGGGGGGGTGGACACTGAAGCTTTCTTT. Protein product: CASSFGFGGVDTEAFF.

V and J are TRBV9 and TRBJ1-4; D call uncertain. Looked up from germline, CDR1 is SGDLS and CDR2 is YYNGEE. V was shortened by 4 bases and J by 0 bases, with 13 bases between the two germline ends. The CDR3 is 16 residues long. Here the CDR3 reads CASSPPGGTTNEKLFF. The DNA for the CDR3 is TGTGCCAGCAGCCCCCCGGGCGGTACAACTAATGAAAAACTGTTTTTT.

This clonotype has only a few counts. The V call is TRBV20-1, the J call TRBJ2-5; TRBD2 agrees at 9 bases. Losses at the gene ends were 0 bases for V and 3 bases for J; bases not matched to a gene: 5. The germline V gene has CDR1 DFQATT and CDR2 SNEGSKA (reference sequence). This CDR3 is 15 amino acids long. The CDR3 bases are TGCAGTGCTAGAGAAGTGAGACTAGCGGAAGAGACCCAGTACTTC. This sequence encodes CSAREVRLAEETQYF.

The chain couples TRBV4-3 to TRBJ2-1; TRBD2 is a possible D gene (5 bases). The DNA end lines up better with TRBJ2-7; the J call may be wrong. Germline V gene data show CDR1 as LGHNA and CDR2 as YSLEER. The CDR3 contains 17 residues. CDR3 sequence reads: CASSQEVWGDSYNEQYF. CDR3 DNA: TGCGCCAGCAGCCAAGAGGTGTGGGGAGACTCCTACAATGAGCAGTACTTC.

The V gene is TRBV5-5, the J gene TRBJ2-1, with TRBD1 matching 8 bases. This CDR3 spans 16 amino acids. With V trimmed by 4 bases and J by 5 bases, 11 bases remained unmatched. Germline V gene lookup returns CDR1 SGHKS and CDR2 YYEKEE (reference sequence). The CDR3 DNA reads TGTGCCAGCAGCCGCATAGGGACAGGCCCCAACAATGAGCAGTTCTTC. It translates to CASSRIGTGPNNEQFF.

This clonotype has more than one count but fewer than ten. The gene calls are TRBV18 and TRBJ2-7; tentatively, D is TRBD2 (6 bases). Germline V CDR1 and CDR2: KGHSH, LQKENI. V lost 3 bases to trimming and J lost 3 bases, with 12 bases between them. This CDR3 has 14 amino acids. CDR3 nucleotide sequence: TGTGCCAGCTCACCGCTGATGGAGGGCTACGAGCAGTACTTC. This gives the protein CASSPLMEGYEQYF.

The gene calls are TRBV9 and TRBJ1-1; D not resolved. CDR3 size: 14 residues. Germline CDR1 is SGDLS and CDR2 is YYNGEE. Trimming removed 0 bases from V and 3 bases from J, with 9 bases in between. The CDR3 sequence: CASSVGIEDTEAFF. The CDR3 DNA is TGTGCCAGCAGCGTAGGAATTGAGGACACTGAAGCTTTCTTT.

V usage is TRBV27 and J usage is TRBJ1-1, with TRBD1 as a possible D gene (6 bases). Looked up from germline, CDR1 is MNHEY and CDR2 is SMNVEV (reference sequence). V shed 6 bases and J shed 2 bases, with 19 bases lying between them. CDR3 size: 16 residues. CDR3 DNA: TGTGCCAGCAGCCCATCCGGGACACGGGCAAACACTGAAGCTTTCTTT. The encoded protein is CASSPSGTRANTEAFF.

This clonotype was recorded once. This rearrangement joins TRBV19 to TRBJ2-3; D remains ambiguous. The CDR3 consists of 14 residues. The germline CDR1 and CDR2 sequences are LNHDA and SQIVND (reference sequence). V was trimmed by 5 bases and J by 3 bases, leaving 12 bases between them. CDR3 protein: CASSQRATTDTQYF. The CDR3 DNA is TGTGCCAGTAGTCAAAGGGCGACTACAGATACGCAGTATTTT.

The chain employs TRBV6-2 or TRBV6-3 and TRBJ2-7, with D perhaps TRBD1 or TRBD2 (5 bases each). V lost 2 bases to trimming and J lost 6 bases, with 14 bases between them. Germline V gives CDR1 MNHEY, CDR2 SVGEGT. CDR3 length: 14 residues. CDR3 DNA sequence: TGTGCCAGCAGTTACGTCGACAGTGGACTCGAGCAGTACTTC. It specifies CASSYVDSGLEQYF.

The V and J genes are TRBV4-2 and TRBJ2-1; no definite D call. The germline V and J ends were trimmed by 4 bases and 0 bases, with 10 bases remaining between them. This CDR3 is 15 amino acids long. Germline CDR1 reads LGHNA; CDR2 reads YNFKEQ. This CDR3 reads CASSPTANSYNEQFF. CDR3 sequence (DNA): TGTGCCAGCAGCCCCACAGCGAACTCCTACAATGAGCAGTTCTTC.

This clonotype occurred many times. This chain links TRBV12-3 or TRBV12-4 with TRBJ2-2, with 7 bases matching TRBD1. V dropped 7 bases and J dropped 3; count of bases not matched to a gene: 11. The CDR3 sequence is 16 residues long. CDR3 coding DNA: TGTGCCAGCACCTCCCAGCAGGGGGTTTACACCGGGGAGCTGTTTTTT. As protein: CASTSQQGVYTGELFF.

This chain uses TRBV4-3 with TRBJ2-7; D perhaps matches TRBD1 (6 bases). Gene TRBJ2-5 matches the end of the DNA better, so the J call may be wrong. In germline, CDR1 is LGHNA, CDR2 YSLEER. The CDR3 is 13 amino acids. CDR3 sequence reads: CASSQGGLETQYF. The CDR3 DNA sequence: TGCGCCAGCAGCCAAGGGGGGCTTGAGACCCAGTACTTC.

This clonotype was counted a few times. One junction end does not reproduce the germline sequence, and a read error may be involved. This rearrangement joins TRBV6-6 to TRBJ1-1; 9 nucleotides align to TRBD1. Germline assignment: CDR1 MNHNY and CDR2 SVGAGI (reference sequence). The length of the CDR3 is 15 residues. The CDR3 DNA is TGTGCCAGCAGTTACTCCGGGACAGGGAACCCTGAAGCTTTCTTT. This translates into CASSYSGTGNPEAFF.

The rearrangement uses TRBV6-1 and TRBJ1-5; no reliable D call. Trimming left V 6 bases short and J 0 bases short, with 12 bases between. Germline CDR1 MNHNS, CDR2 SASEGT. The CDR3 loop spans 15 amino acids. The CDR3: CASSADRYSNQPQHF. The DNA of the CDR3 is TGTGCCAGCAGCGCAGACCGTTATAGCAATCAGCCCCAGCATTTT.

Comments on this clonotype: Sequence at one end of the junction differs from germline and may be a read error. The chain uses TRBV29-1 and TRBJ2-1; tentative D call: TRBD2 (5 bases). This CDR3 contains 12 residues. Per germline, CDR1 SQVTM and CDR2 ANQGSEA. In DNA form, the CDR3 reads TGCAGCAGTGAGGGAGACCCGAATGTGCAGTTCTTC. This codes for CSSEGDPNVQFF.

In the case of this clonotype: Germline is not matched at one junction end, which may reflect a read error. The chain combines TRBV28 with TRBJ1-5; no definite D call. The CDR3 runs to 17 residues. CDR1 is MDHEN and CDR2 is SYDVKM in the germline V gene. CDR3 sequence (DNA): TGTGCCAGCAGTTTATCCACCGTCGGGTTTAGCAATCAGCCCCAGAATTTT. Translation gives CASSLSTVGFSNQPQNF.

The CDR3 DNA sequence: TGTGCCATCAGTGAGTCGAAGGTAATACAGCAAGAGACCCAGTACTTC. Its translation: CAISESKVIQQETQYF. This chain joins TRBV10-3 and TRBJ2-5; D gene unclear. This CDR3 has 16 amino acids. The V and J ends lost 0 bases and 2 bases respectively, with 13 bases between them. CDR1 ENHRY and CDR2 SYGVKD come from the germline V gene.

The rearrangement joins TRBV12-3 or TRBV12-4 to TRBJ2-5, with 9 bases identical to TRBD2. J gave up 6 bases and V 5 bases, and 13 bases lay outside the gene matches. CDR3 length equals 16 residues. The CDR3 DNA sequence: TGTGCCAGCAGTCATAGCGGGGGCCTTCACCGGAAGACCCAGTACTTC. Translated, it gives CASSHSGGLHRKTQYF.

The V call is TRBV24-1, the J call TRBJ2-7; 7 bases align to TRBD2. The V gene end was trimmed by 0 bases and the J gene end by 5 bases; junction bases not matched to a gene: 3. Per the germline V gene, CDR1 is KGHDR and CDR2 is SFDVKD. The CDR3 spans 14 residues. CDR3 sequence (DNA): TGTGCCACCAGTGATTTGAGCGGGACCGACGAGCAGTACTTC. Amino acids: CATSDLSGTDEQYF.

This clonotype was counted ten times or more. The chain carries TRBV29-1 and TRBJ1-2; D gene unclear. Trimming took off 3 bases at V and 2 bases at J, with 19 bases between the two ends. The CDR3 contains 16 residues. Looked up from germline, CDR1 is SQVTM and CDR2 is ANQGSEA. The CDR3 region has the DNA TGCAGCGTTGAGAGGCAGAGAGAACTACCAAACTATGGCTACACCTTC. Protein sequence: CSVERQRELPNYGYTF.

This clonotype was counted only a few times. V usage is TRBV5-1 and J usage is TRBJ2-2; 7 nucleotides align to TRBD2. V was clipped by 2 bases and J by 1 base; unmatched bases: 14. The length of the CDR3 is 19 residues. The germline gives CDR1 SGHRS, CDR2 YFSETQ. The CDR3 here is CASSFKWEGSVMNTGELFF. For the CDR3, the DNA is TGCGCCAGCAGCTTTAAATGGGAGGGGTCCGTAATGAACACCGGGGAGCTGTTTTTT.